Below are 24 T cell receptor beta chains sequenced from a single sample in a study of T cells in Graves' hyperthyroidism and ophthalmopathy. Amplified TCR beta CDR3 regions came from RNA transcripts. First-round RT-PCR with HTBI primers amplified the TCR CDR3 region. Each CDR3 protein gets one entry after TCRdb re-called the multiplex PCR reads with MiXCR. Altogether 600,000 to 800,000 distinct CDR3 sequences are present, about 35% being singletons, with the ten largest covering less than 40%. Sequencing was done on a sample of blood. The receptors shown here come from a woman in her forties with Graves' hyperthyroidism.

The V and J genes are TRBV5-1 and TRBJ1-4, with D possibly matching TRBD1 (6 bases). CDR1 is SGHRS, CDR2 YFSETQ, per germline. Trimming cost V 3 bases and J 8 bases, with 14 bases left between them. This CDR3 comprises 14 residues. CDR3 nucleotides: TGCGCCAGCAGCTCGAGCGACAGGAAGGAAAAACTGTTTTTT. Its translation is CASSSSDRKEKLFF.

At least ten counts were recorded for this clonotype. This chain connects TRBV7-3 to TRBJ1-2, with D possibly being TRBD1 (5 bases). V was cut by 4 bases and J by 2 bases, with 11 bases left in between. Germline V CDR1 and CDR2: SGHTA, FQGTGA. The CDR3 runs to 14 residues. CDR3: CASSSPGTNYGYTF. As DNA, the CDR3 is TGTGCCAGCAGCTCCCCAGGGACGAACTATGGCTACACCTTC.

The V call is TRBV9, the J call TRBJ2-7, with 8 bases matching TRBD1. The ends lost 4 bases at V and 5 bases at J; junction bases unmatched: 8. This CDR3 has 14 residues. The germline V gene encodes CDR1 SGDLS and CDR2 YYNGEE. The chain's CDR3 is CASSPRQGFDEQYF. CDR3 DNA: TGTGCCAGCAGCCCAAGACAGGGGTTCGACGAGCAGTACTTC.

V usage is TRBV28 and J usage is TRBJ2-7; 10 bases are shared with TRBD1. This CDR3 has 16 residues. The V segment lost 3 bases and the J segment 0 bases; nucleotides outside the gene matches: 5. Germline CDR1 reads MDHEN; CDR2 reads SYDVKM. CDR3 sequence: CASSLGQGKSSYEQYF. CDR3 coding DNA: TGTGCCAGCAGTTTGGGACAGGGGAAAAGCTCCTACGAGCAGTACTTC. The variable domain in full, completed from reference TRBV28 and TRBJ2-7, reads DVKVTQSSRYLVKRTGEKVFLECVQDMDHENMFWYRQDPGLGLRLIYFSYDVKMKEKGDIPEGYSVSREKKERFSLILESASTNQTSMYLCASSLGQGKSSYEQYFGPGTRLTVT.

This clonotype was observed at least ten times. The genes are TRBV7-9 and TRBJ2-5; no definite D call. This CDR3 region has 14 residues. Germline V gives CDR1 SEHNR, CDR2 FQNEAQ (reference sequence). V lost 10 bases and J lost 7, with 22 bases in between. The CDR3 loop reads CATSSWSWNGTQYF. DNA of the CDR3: TGTGCCACCTCCTCGTGGTCCTGGAATGGGACCCAGTACTTC.

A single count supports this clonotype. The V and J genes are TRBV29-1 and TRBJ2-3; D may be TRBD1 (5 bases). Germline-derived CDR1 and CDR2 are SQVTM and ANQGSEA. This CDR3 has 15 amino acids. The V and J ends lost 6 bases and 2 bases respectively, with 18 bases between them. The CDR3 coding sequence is TGCAGCGTCTCAGCAGGGCTAGACTTCACAGATACGCAGTATTTT. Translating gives CSVSAGLDFTDTQYF.

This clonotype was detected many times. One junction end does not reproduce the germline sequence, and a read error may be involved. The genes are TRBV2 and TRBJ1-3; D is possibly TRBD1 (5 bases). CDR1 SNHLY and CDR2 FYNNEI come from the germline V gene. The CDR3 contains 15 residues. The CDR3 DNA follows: TGTGCCAGCAGTGAACTGGGGGACTCTAGAAACACCATATATTTT. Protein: CASSELGDSRNTIYF.

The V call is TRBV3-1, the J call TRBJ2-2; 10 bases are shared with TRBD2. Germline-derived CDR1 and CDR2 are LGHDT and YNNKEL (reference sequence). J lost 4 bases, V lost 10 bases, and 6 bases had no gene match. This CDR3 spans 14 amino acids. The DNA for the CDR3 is TGTGCCACCCGAGGGACTAGCGCCACCGGGGAGCTGTTTTTT. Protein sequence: CATRGTSATGELFF.

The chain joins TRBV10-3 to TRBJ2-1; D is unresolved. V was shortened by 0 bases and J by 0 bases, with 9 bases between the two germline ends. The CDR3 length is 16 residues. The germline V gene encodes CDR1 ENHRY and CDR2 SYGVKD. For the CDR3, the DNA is TGTGCCATCAGTGAGTCCGGCAGCAGCTCCTACAATGAGCAGTTCTTC. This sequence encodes CAISESGSSSYNEQFF.

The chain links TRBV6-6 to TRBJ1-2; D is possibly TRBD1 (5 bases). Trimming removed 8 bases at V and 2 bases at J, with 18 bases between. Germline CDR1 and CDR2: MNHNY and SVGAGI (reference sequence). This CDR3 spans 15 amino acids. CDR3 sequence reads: CASLGRDGSNYGYTF. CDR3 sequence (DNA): TGTGCCAGCCTAGGACGGGACGGCTCGAACTATGGCTACACCTTC.

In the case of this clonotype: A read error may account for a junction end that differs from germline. CDR3 region: CASSFKDSDNEQFF. The CDR3 coding sequence is TGTGCCAGCAGCTTCAAGGACTCCGACAATGAGCAGTTCTTC. This chain connects TRBV7-6 to TRBJ2-1, with D possibly TRBD2 on 5 matching bases. The CDR3 runs 14 residues. Germline CDR1 reads SGHVS; CDR2 reads FNYEAQ. Variable domain in full (rest from reference TRBV7-6 and TRBJ2-1): GAGVSQSPRYKVTKRGQDVALRCDPISGHVSLYWYRQALGQGPEFLTYFNYEAQQDKSGLPNDRFSAERPEGSISTLTIQRTEQRDSAMYRCASSFKDSDNEQFFGPGTRLTVL.

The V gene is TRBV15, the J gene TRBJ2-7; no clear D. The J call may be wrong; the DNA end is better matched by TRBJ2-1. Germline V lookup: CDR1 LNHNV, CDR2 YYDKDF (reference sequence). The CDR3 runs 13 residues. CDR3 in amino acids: CATSPRTYNEQFF. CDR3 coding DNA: TGTGCCACCAGCCCAAGAACCTACAATGAGCAGTTCTTC.

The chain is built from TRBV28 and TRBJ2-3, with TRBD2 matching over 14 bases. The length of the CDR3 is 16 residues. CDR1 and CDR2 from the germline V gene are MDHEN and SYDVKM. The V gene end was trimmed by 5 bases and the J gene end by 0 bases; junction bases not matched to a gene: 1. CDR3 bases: TGTGCCAGCAGTGGGACTAGCGGGGGCAGCACAGATACGCAGTATTTT. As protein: CASSGTSGGSTDTQYF.

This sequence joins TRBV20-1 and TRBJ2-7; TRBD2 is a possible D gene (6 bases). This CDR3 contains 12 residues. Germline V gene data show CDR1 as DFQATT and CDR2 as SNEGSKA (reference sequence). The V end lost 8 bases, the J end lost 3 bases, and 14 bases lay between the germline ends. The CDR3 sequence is CSPRDGYYEQYF. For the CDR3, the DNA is TGCAGTCCGCGGGACGGCTACTACGAGCAGTACTTC.

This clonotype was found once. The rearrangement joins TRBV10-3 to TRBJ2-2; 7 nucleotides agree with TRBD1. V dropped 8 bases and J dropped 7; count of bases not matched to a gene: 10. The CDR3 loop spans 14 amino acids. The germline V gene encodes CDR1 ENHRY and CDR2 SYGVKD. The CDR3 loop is CAIALEGAGGELFF. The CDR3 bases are TGTGCCATCGCCCTCGAGGGGGCTGGCGGGGAGCTGTTTTTT.

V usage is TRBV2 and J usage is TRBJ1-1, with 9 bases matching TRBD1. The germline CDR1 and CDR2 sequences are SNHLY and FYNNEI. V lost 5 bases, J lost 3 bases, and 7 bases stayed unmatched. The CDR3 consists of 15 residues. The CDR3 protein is CASSSRTGADTEAFF. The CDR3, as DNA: TGTGCCAGCAGTTCTCGGACAGGGGCGGACACTGAAGCTTTCTTT.

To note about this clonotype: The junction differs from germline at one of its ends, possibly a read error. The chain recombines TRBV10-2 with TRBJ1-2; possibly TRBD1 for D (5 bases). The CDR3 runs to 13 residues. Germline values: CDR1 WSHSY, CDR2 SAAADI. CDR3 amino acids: CASSTGGPYGYTF. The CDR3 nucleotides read TGTGCCAGCAGTACAGGAGGCCCCTATGGCTACACCTTC.

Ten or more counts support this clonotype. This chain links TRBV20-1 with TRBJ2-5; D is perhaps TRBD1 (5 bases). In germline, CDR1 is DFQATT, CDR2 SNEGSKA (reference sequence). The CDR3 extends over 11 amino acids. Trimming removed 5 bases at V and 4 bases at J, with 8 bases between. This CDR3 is CSAGQGETQYF. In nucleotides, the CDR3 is TGCAGTGCTGGGCAGGGAGAGACCCAGTACTTC.

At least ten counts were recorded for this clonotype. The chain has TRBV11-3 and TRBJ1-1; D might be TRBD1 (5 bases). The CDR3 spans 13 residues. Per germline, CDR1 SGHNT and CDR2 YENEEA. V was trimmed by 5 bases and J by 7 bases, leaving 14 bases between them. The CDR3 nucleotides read TGTGCCAGCAGCGACGGGACCGCACGTGAAGCTTTCTTT. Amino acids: CASSDGTAREAFF.

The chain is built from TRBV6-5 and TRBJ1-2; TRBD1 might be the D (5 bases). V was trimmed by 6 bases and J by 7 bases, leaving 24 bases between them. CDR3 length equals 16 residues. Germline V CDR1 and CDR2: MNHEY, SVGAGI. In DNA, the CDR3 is TGTGCCAGCAGCCTACTTGTCGACGGGGCCTACTCTGGCTACACCTTC. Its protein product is CASSLLVDGAYSGYTF.

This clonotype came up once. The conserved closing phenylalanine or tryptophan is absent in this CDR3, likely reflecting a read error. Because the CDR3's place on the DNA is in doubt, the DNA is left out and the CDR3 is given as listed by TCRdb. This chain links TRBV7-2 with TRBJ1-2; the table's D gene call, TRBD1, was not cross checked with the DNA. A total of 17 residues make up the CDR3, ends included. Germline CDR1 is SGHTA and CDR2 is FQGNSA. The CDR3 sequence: CASSQDRRTGGTMATQS.

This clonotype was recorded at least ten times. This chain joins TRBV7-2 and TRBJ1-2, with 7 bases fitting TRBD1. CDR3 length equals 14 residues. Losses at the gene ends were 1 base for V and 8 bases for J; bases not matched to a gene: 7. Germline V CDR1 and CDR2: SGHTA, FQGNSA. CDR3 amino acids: CASSLGQGRGGYTF. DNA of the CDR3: TGTGCCAGCAGCTTAGGACAGGGTAGGGGCGGCTACACCTTC.

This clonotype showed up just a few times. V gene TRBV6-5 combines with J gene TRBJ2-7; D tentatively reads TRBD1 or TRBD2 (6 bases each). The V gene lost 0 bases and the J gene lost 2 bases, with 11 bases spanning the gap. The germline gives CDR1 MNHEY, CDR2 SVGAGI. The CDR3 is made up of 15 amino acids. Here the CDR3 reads CASSYSRGAPYEQYF. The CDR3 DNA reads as TGTGCCAGCAGTTACTCGAGGGGGGCCCCCTACGAGCAGTACTTC.

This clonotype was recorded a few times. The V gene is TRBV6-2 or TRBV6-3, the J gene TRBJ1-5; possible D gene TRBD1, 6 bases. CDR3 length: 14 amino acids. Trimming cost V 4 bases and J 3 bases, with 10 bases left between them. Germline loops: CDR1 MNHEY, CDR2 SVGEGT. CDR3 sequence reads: CASSSGGHNQPQHF. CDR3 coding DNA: TGTGCCAGCAGTTCGGGGGGGCACAATCAGCCCCAGCATTTT.